A selection of T cell receptor beta chains follows, all from one sample in a study of blood T cells in healthy people across ages. TCRdb re-called the 5' RACE reads with MiXCR, one entry per CDR3 protein. This table holds about 1.4 million distinct CDR3 sequences, roughly 60% found once. Sequences were obtained from blood. Receptors originate from a man aged 18 to 35 in good health. Both conserved end residues are part of each CDR3. D genes are given only for firm matches. Expanded clones are given a class, and other clones once, few, many or no size at all.

J gene,D gene,V gene,clone size,CDR3 protein,CDR3 DNA
TRBJ1-3,.,TRBV2,.,CASSEYRRRRSSGNTIYF,TGTGCCAGCAGTGAGTACAGGCGCCGGAGAAGCTCTGGAAACACCATATATTTT
TRBJ1-2,.,TRBV7-2,.,CASSLALGSLNYGYTF,TGTGCCAGCAGCTTAGCGCTCGGGTCCCTTAACTATGGCTACACCTTC
TRBJ1-2,TRBD1,TRBV20-1,.,CSARDSTNYGYTF,TGCAGTGCTCGGGACAGTACTAACTATGGCTACACCTTC
TRBJ1-2,.,TRBV12-3/TRBV12-4,.,CASSFLRTPGMDGYTF,TGTGCCAGCAGTTTCCTCCGGACACCAGGGATGGATGGCTACACCTTC
TRBJ2-1,.,TRBV6-2/TRBV6-3,few,CASNLGGEQFF,TGTGCCAGCAACCTGGGCGGGGAGCAGTTCTTC
TRBJ2-1,TRBD2,TRBV6-2/TRBV6-3,.,CASSTSGGPGEQFF,TGTGCCAGCAGTACTAGCGGGGGCCCGGGGGAACAGTTCTTC
TRBJ2-3,.,TRBV4-3,.,CASSLQGSPLGDTQYF,TGCGCCAGCTCATTACAGGGCTCACCCCTGGGAGATACGCAGTATTTT
TRBJ1-1,.,TRBV5-1,.,CASSSWGTEAFF,TGCGCCAGCAGCTCATGGGGCACTGAAGCTTTCTTT
TRBJ1-2,.,TRBV3-1,few,CASSLRSANYGYTF,TGTGCCAGCAGCCTTCGTAGTGCAAACTATGGCTACACCTTC
TRBJ2-3,TRBD2,TRBV20-1,.,CSARNLWLAGYTDTQYF,TGCAGTGCTAGAAATCTTTGGCTAGCGGGTTACACAGATACGCAGTATTTT
TRBJ2-7,TRBD2,TRBV6-4,few,CASSPKREGYEQYF,TGTGCCAGCAGTCCCAAGCGGGAGGGCTACGAGCAGTACTTC
TRBJ2-1,.,TRBV3-1,few,CASSQEGTSSYNEQFF,TGTGCCAGCAGCCAAGAAGGTACTAGCTCCTACAATGAGCAGTTCTTC
TRBJ2-7,TRBD2,TRBV24-1,.,CATRTGTGTSGSQAYEQYF,TGTGCCACCAGGACAGGGACCGGGACTAGCGGGAGCCAGGCCTACGAGCAGTACTTC
TRBJ2-1,.,TRBV24-1,few,CATSDRPGLTSSNEQFF,TGTGCCACCAGTGACCGGCCGGGACTGACCTCCTCCAATGAGCAGTTCTTC
TRBJ1-2,.,TRBV6-2/TRBV6-3,few,CASSQTYGYTF,TGTGCCAGCAGCCAAACCTATGGCTACACCTTC
TRBJ2-3,TRBD2,TRBV25-1,.,CASSEVSGSGDTRYF,TGTGCCAGCAGTGAGGTCAGCGGGAGTGGAGATACGCGGTATTTT
TRBJ2-1,TRBD2,TRBV20-1,.,CSASNAGTTHNEQFF,TGCAGTGCTAGTAACGCCGGGACTACCCACAATGAGCAGTTCTTC
TRBJ1-1,.,TRBV29-1,.,CSVGGDIMNTEAFF,TGCAGCGTCGGGGGTGACATCATGAACACTGAAGCTTTCTTT
TRBJ2-7,.,TRBV20-1,.,CSARDFAEDEQYF,TGCAGTGCTAGAGATTTCGCGGAGGACGAGCAGTACTTC
TRBJ1-5,.,TRBV29-1,.,CSVGDGDQPQHF,TGCAGCGTTGGGGACGGTGATCAGCCCCAGCATTTT
TRBJ2-6,.,TRBV21-1,.,CASSTPGQGAGANVLTF,TGTGCCAGCAGCACCCCGGGACAGGGGGCTGGGGCCAACGTCCTGACTTTC
TRBJ1-6,TRBD1,TRBV12-5,.,CASGLTRDRGSSYNSPLHF,TGTGCTAGTGGTTTGACCCGGGACAGGGGGAGCTCCTATAATTCACCCCTCCACTTT
TRBJ2-1,TRBD2,TRBV6-5,once,CASSYKRGHNEQFF,TGTGCCAGCAGTTACAAGCGGGGTCACAATGAGCAGTTCTTC
TRBJ1-4,.,TRBV12-3/TRBV12-4,.,CASTDREFSEKLFF,TGTGCCAGCACTGACAGAGAATTTAGTGAAAAACTGTTTTTT
TRBJ2-1,.,TRBV4-1,.,CASSQDQRTYNEQFF,TGCGCCAGCAGCCAAGACCAGCGTACCTACAATGAGCAGTTCTTC
TRBJ1-1,TRBD1,TRBV20-1,few,CSARDPIRQGGNTEAFF,TGCAGTGCTAGAGACCCGATCCGACAGGGCGGGAACACTGAAGCTTTCTTT
TRBJ2-4,.,TRBV28,few,CASSSWVLKNIQYF,TGTGCCAGCAGTTCATGGGTACTCAAAAACATTCAGTACTTC
TRBJ2-5,.,TRBV7-9,.,CASSLGGLLLGETQYF,TGTGCCAGCAGCTTAGGGGGACTTCTATTAGGAGAGACCCAGTACTTC
TRBJ2-3,.,TRBV9,.,CASSVARQSSTDTQYF,TGTGCCAGCAGCGTAGCACGACAGTCTAGCACAGATACGCAGTATTTT
TRBJ1-2,.,TRBV2,.,CASSEGQTANYGYTF,TGTGCCAGCAGTGAAGGGCAGACAGCTAACTATGGCTACACCTTC
TRBJ2-1,.,TRBV7-6,.,CASSLVFGFSKIPDNEQFF,TGTGCCAGCAGCTTAGTTTTTGGTTTCAGCAAAATCCCTGACAATGAGCAGTTCTTC
TRBJ2-7,TRBD2,TRBV4-1,.,CASSQVTSANYEQYF,TGCGCCAGCAGCCAAGTTACTAGCGCAAACTACGAGCAGTACTTC
TRBJ2-3,TRBD2,TRBV5-1,few,CASSLYFAGVGTDTQYF,TGCGCCAGCAGCTTATATTTCGCGGGAGTGGGGACAGATACGCAGTATTTT
TRBJ2-4,TRBD1,TRBV28,.,CATLGDGQAAKNIQYF,TGTGCCACACTAGGGGACGGACAGGCTGCCAAAAACATTCAGTACTTC
TRBJ2-3,TRBD2,TRBV12-3/TRBV12-4,.,CASSFKTSGSTDTQYF,TGTGCCAGCAGTTTTAAGACTAGCGGCTCCACAGATACGCAGTATTTT
TRBJ2-5,.,TRBV10-2,.,CASSEIGVSGNEQYF,TGCGCCAGCAGTGAGATTGGGGTTTCGGGCAATGAGCAGTACTTC
TRBJ2-1,TRBD2,TRBV29-1,few,CSVPPSGGLYNEQFF,TGCAGCGTCCCCCCGAGCGGGGGCCTCTACAATGAGCAGTTCTTC
TRBJ2-2,.,TRBV9,.,CASSVVSSKIGELFF,TGTGCCAGCAGCGTAGTGAGCAGTAAGATCGGGGAGCTGTTTTTT
TRBJ2-7,.,TRBV29-1,few,CSVEVQGYEQYF,TGCAGCGTTGAAGTCCAGGGCTACGAGCAGTACTTC
TRBJ2-1,.,TRBV11-2,.,CASSPGIHNEQFF,TGTGCCAGCAGCCCTGGGATTCACAATGAGCAGTTCTTC
TRBJ2-2,.,TRBV7-9,.,CASRGAHQAPNGELFF,TGTGCCAGCAGGGGGGCGCATCAAGCACCGAACGGGGAGCTGTTTTTT
TRBJ1-1,.,TRBV7-2,.,CASSLSGYLNTEAFF,TGTGCCAGCAGCTTATCAGGATACTTGAACACTGAAGCTTTCTTT
TRBJ1-2,TRBD1,TRBV6-1,.,CASSAPGTGNLGNYGYTF,TGTGCCAGCAGTGCCCCCGGGACAGGGAATTTGGGGAACTATGGCTACACCTTC
TRBJ2-5,TRBD2,TRBV20-1,.,CSAGLGETQYF,TGCTCAGCGGGACTTGGAGAGACCCAGTACTTC
TRBJ2-7,.,TRBV29-1,many,CSVELGDRYEQYF,TGCAGCGTTGAATTAGGGGACCGCTACGAGCAGTACTTC
TRBJ2-7,TRBD1,TRBV5-1,.,CASSFDQDRGLDEQYF,TGCGCCAGCAGCTTTGACCAGGACAGGGGGCTTGACGAGCAGTACTTC
TRBJ2-1,.,TRBV7-9,.,CASIPASYNEQFF,TGTGCCAGCATCCCGGCTAGTTACAATGAGCAGTTCTTC
TRBJ1-6,.,TRBV18,.,CASSSTENNSPLHF,TGTGCCAGCTCATCGACGGAAAATAATTCACCCCTCCACTTT
TRBJ1-2,.,TRBV27,.,CASSARRQAQYGYTF,TGTGCCAGCAGCGCCCGCCGACAGGCGCAATATGGCTACACCTTC
TRBJ1-6,.,TRBV7-2,.,CASSLEFRVVNSPLHF,TGTGCCAGCAGCTTAGAGTTCAGGGTAGTGAATTCACCCCTCCACTTT
TRBJ1-1,TRBD1,TRBV20-1,.,CSARDWGQGDTEAFF,TGCAGTGCTAGAGATTGGGGACAGGGGGACACTGAAGCTTTCTTT
TRBJ2-5,.,TRBV13,.,CASSVPGETQYF,TGTGCCAGCAGCGTACCGGGAGAGACCCAGTACTTC
TRBJ2-1,.,TRBV29-1,.,CSVPGQGNNEQFF,TGCAGCGTTCCAGGGCAGGGCAACAATGAGCAGTTCTTC
TRBJ1-2,.,TRBV5-1,.,CASSLESRPAGDGYTF,TGCGCCAGCAGCTTGGAATCCAGACCCGCTGGAGATGGCTACACCTTC
TRBJ1-5,.,TRBV2,.,CASSERVNGRWGNQPQHF,TGTGCCAGCAGTGAACGGGTTAATGGCCGGTGGGGCAATCAGCCCCAGCATTTT
TRBJ1-1,.,TRBV2,.,CTSSLSPEAFF,TGTACCAGCAGTCTATCTCCTGAAGCTTTCTTT
TRBJ2-4,TRBD2,TRBV9,.,CASSVGVMAGGGNIQYF,TGTGCCAGCAGCGTAGGGGTCATGGCGGGAGGTGGAAACATTCAGTACTTC
TRBJ2-7,.,TRBV10-3,few,CAISESTVSYEQYF,TGTGCCATCAGTGAGTCCACCGTGAGCTACGAGCAGTACTTC